This TCR beta chain was sequenced for a study of T cell repertoires in cytomegalovirus infection. TCRdb passed the reads through MiXCR, listing each CDR3 protein once. The table shows 300,000 or so distinct CDR3 sequences, with around 25% occurring only once. This CDR3 region has 13 residues. V dropped 2 bases and J dropped 1 base, with 8 bases sitting between them. In germline, CDR1 is DFQATT, CDR2 SNEGSKA (reference sequence). Sequences were obtained from PBMCs. The V call is TRBV20-1, the J call TRBJ1-1, with D hard to call. The sequence came from a human donor in good health (CMV status not recorded). Some clones in this sample may be carry-over from other donors' samples. The CDR3 sequence is CSARRPTNTEAFF. CDR3 bases: TGCAGTGCTAGACGGCCGACGAACACTGAAGCTTTCTTT.